This T cell receptor (beta chain) was sequenced for a study of post-analysis software for immune sequencing data. Study information: Relapsing-remitting, secondary progressive and progressive-relapsing multiple sclerosis courses were included.

Overall study findings and caveats: Significantly lower normalized Chao1 diversity was seen in multiple sclerosis patients than in controls. Relative to controls, patients had a few TRBV segments at higher frequency, with TRBV5-6, TRBV5-1 and TRBV20-1 among these. Batch-matched samples strongly co-clustered by F measure.

Each TCR beta cDNA library carried unique molecular identifiers. TCRdb re-analysed the PCR reads in MiXCR, keeping a single row per CDR3 protein. The sample lists fewer than 900,000 distinct CDR3 sequences, under 60% occurring once. Remarks on this clonotype: Its antigen is as yet unknown.

This CDR3 is 14 amino acids long. From germline, CDR1 is SGHTA and CDR2 FQGTGA. The V end was cut by 5 bases, the J end by 1 base, with 11 bases between. Material for sequencing was blood. The sequence derives from a girl between 5 and 17 years old with multiple sclerosis. The rearrangement uses TRBV7-3 and TRBJ1-1; no clear D. CDR3: CASSLRPANTEAFF. The CDR3 region has the DNA TGTGCCAGCAGCCTAAGACCAGCGAACACTGAAGCTTTCTTT.